This T cell receptor beta chain appears in the sequencing data of a study of beta chain features in type 1 diabetes. As every portion of the isolated RNA was reverse transcribed, the sequencing read expressed TCRB transcripts. Approximately 4 million reads was the average for naive, central memory and regulatory T cell samples. Repertoires were generated with immunoSEQ multiplex PCR, while TCRdb's copy carries only in-frame clones and drops some. The sample includes fewer than 350,000 clones, about 20% of them seen just once. In this sample, this clone turned up a few times. What it binds is unknown. Germline CDR1 is LGHNA and CDR2 is YSLEER. The V segment lost 0 bases and the J segment 6 bases; nucleotides outside the gene matches: 4. CDR3 length equals 15 residues. Notes on the study in general: Unsettled here was the matter of whether HLA type influences TCRB rearrangement. Junctions at VDJ sites from type 1 diabetes patients had fewer insertions and more deletions.

Input material: naive CD4+ T cells from blood. The receptor comes from a young woman in good health. The V gene is TRBV4-3, the J gene TRBJ1-5; 8 bases are shared with TRBD1. CDR3 region: CASSQDTGGRQPQHF. The CDR3 nucleotides read TGCGCCAGCAGCCAAGATACAGGGGGACGTCAGCCCCAGCATTTT.